The entry that follows covers one T cell receptor (beta chain) sequence. Its antigen is undetermined. Clones were read by immunoSEQ multiplex PCR, and TCRdb kept only the in-frame ones, dropping some. The sample includes 35,000 to 50,000 clones, approximately 90% of them seen just once. These data are taken from a study of a mutant IDH1 vaccine in newly diagnosed glioma. As for the study in general: In weeks 1, 3, 5, 7, 11, 15, 19 and 23, patients were vaccinated.

The sample's time point: week 23, last vaccination. Vaccine doses each comprised 300 ug of mutant IDH1 20-mer peptide, with topical imiquimod. Donors harbored newly found WHO grade 3 or 4 IDH1-mutant, ATRX-lost astrocytomas. Sequencing used PBMCs, obtained from a glioma patient whose treatment included an IDH1 peptide vaccine. The source is a man in his fifties with glioma.

The CDR3 DNA reads as TGTGCCAGCAGCTTTCGGGCAGGTATTACCCACGAGCAGTACTTC. Translated: CASSFRAGITHEQYF. The rearrangement uses TRBV7-6 and TRBJ2-7, with D unresolved. The germline V gene encodes CDR1 SGHVS and CDR2 FNYEAQ. This CDR3 contains 15 residues. V lost 3 bases and J lost 5, with 17 bases in between. The full variable domain, completed using reference TRBV7-6 and TRBJ2-7, is GAGVSQSPRYKVTKRGQDVALRCDPISGHVSLYWYRQALGQGPEFLTYFNYEAQQDKSGLPNDRFSAERPEGSISTLTIQRTEQRDSAMYRCASSFRAGITHEQYFGPGTRLTVT.